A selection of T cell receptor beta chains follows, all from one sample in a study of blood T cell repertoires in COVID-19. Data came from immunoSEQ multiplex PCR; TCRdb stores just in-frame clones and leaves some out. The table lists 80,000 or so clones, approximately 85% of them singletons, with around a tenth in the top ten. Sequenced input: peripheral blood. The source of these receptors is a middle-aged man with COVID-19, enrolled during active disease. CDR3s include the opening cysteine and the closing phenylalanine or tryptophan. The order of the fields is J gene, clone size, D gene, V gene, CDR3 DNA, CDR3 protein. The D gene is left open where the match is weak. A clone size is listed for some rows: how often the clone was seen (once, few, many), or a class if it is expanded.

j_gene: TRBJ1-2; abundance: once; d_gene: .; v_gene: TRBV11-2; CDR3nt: TGTGCCAGCAGCCTCCGTTCCGGGACAAGAGCTAACTATGGCTACACCTTC; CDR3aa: CASSLRSGTRANYGYTF
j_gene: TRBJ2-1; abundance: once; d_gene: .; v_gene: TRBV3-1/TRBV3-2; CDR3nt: TGTGCCAGTCCGTGCGGCGGGATCCCTTATGAGCAGTTCTTC; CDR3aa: CASPCGGIPYEQFF
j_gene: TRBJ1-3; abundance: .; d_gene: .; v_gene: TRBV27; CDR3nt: TGTGCCAGCAGTTTCGCTTCAGGATCCGGAAACACCATATATTTT; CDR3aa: CASSFASGSGNTIYF
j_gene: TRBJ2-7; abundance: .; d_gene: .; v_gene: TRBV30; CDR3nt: TGTGCCTGGAGTTTGGACAACTACGAGCAGTACTTC; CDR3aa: CAWSLDNYEQYF
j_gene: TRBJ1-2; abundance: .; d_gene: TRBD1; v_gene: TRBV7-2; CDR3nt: TGTGCCAGCAGCTCCACTCCCGGGACAGGGTATGGCTACACCTTC; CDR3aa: CASSSTPGTGYGYTF
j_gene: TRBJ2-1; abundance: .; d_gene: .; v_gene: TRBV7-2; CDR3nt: TGTGCCAGCAGCTTCCGCCCCTCGGGTGAGCAGTTCTTC; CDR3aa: CASSFRPSGEQFF
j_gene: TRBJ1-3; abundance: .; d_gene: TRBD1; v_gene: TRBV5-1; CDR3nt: TGCGCCAGCAGCTTGGGACAGGGGGCTGGAAACACCATATATTTT; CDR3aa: CASSLGQGAGNTIYF
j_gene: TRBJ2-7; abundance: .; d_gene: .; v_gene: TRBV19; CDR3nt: TGTGCCAGTAGTATCACCGGGAGCTCCTACGAGCAGTACTTC; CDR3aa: CASSITGSSYEQYF
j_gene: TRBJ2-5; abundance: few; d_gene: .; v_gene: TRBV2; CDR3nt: TGTGCCAGCAGGAGGGAGACCCAGTACTTC; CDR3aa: CASRRETQYF
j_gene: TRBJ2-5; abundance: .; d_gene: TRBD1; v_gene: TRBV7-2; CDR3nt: TGTGCCAGCAGCTTAGACAGGGGAGAGACCCAGTACTTC; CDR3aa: CASSLDRGETQYF
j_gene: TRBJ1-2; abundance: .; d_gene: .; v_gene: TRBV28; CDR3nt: TGTGCCAGCAGTCCCCCGCGGACAGACTACTATGGCTACACCTTC; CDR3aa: CASSPPRTDYYGYTF
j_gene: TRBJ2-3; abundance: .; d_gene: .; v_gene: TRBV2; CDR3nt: TGTGCCATCCAGGACTCCAGCACAGATACGCAGTATTTT; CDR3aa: CAIQDSSTDTQYF
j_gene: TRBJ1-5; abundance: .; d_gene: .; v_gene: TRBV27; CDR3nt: TGTGCCAGCAGCGGAAGAGGAGGACAGCCCCAGCATTTT; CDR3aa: CASSGRGGQPQHF
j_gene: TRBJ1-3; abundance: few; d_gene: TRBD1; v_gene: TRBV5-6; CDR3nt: TGTGCCAGCAGCCCCCGGGACAGAGGAAACACCATATATTTT; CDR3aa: CASSPRDRGNTIYF
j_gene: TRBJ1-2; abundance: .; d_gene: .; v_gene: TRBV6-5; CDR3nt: TGTGCCAGCAGCGCCCGCGGGACTGATAACTATGGCTACACCTTC; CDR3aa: CASSARGTDNYGYTF
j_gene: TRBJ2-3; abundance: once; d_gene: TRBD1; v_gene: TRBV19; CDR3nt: TGTGCCAGTAGCCCCGGACAGGGGAGCACAGATACGCAGTATTTT; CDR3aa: CASSPGQGSTDTQYF
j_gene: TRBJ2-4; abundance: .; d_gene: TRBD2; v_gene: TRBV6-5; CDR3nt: TGTGCCAGCAGTTTCGGACTAGCGGGCCCCAGGTACTTC; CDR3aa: CASSFGLAGPRYF
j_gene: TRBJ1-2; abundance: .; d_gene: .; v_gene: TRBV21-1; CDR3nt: TGTGCCAGCATAGAACCGCTTTATGGCTACACCTTC; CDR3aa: CASIEPLYGYTF
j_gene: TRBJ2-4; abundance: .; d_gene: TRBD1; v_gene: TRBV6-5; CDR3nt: TGTGCCACCAAACGGGACAGAATAAACATTCAGTACTTC; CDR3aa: CATKRDRINIQYF
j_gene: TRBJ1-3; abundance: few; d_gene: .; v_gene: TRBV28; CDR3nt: TGTGCCAGCAGTCCTAGGAGGCGGGGGAGCTCTGGAAACACCATATATTTT; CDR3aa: CASSPRRRGSSGNTIYF
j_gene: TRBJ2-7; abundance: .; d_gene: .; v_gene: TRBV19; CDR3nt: TGTGCCAGTAGCCAGGGTAGGCACGAGCAGTACTTC; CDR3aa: CASSQGRHEQYF
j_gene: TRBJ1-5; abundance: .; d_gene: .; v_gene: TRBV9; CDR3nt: TGTGCCAGCAGCGTAGAGGGACACATCAATCAGCCCCAGCATTTT; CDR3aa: CASSVEGHINQPQHF
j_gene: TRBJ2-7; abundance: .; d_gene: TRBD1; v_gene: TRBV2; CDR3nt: TGTGCCAGCAGACCGGGAACAGGGGGTTACTACGAGCAGTACTTC; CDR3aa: CASRPGTGGYYEQYF
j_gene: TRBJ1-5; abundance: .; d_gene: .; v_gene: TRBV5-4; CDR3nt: TGTGCCAGCAGCTTGGAGGGACACGGACCTCAGCCCCAGCATTTT; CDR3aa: CASSLEGHGPQPQHF
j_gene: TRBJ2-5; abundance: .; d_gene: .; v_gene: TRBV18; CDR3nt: TGTGCCAGCTCAAGTGACAGAGCAGAGACCCAGTACTTC; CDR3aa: CASSSDRAETQYF
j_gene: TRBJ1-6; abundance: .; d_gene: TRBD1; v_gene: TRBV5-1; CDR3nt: TGCGCCAGCAGCTTGGGGGGACAGGGCCGGTCACCCCTCCACTTT; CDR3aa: CASSLGGQGRSPLHF
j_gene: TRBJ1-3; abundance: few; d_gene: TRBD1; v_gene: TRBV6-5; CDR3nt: TGTGCCAGCAGTTTGGACAGGGGGAATGGAAACACCATATATTTT; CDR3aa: CASSLDRGNGNTIYF
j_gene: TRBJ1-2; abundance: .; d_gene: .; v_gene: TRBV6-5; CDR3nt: TGTGCCAGCACCCGTAGCCCAGCTAACTATGGCTACACCTTC; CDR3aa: CASTRSPANYGYTF
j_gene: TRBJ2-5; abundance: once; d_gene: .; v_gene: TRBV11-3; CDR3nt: TGTGCCAGCAGCTTAGGACTCAAAGAACAAGAGACCCAGTACTTC; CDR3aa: CASSLGLKEQETQYF
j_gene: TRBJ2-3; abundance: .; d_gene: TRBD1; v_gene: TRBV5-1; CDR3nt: TGCGCCAGCAGCTTGGGGACCGGGACAGGGACAGATACGCAGTATTTT; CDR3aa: CASSLGTGTGTDTQYF
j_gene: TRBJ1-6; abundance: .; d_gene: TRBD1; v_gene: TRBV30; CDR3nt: TGTGCCTGGAGTGTAGGGACAGCTAATTCACCCCTCCACTTT; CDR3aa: CAWSVGTANSPLHF
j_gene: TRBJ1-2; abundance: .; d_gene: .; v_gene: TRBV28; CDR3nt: TGTGCCAGCAGTCCCCCCGGGGAGGGGGGCTACACCTTC; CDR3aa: CASSPPGEGGYTF
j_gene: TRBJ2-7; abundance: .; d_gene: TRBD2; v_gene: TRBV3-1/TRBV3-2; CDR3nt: TGTGCCAGCAGCCCTCTAGCGGGAGCAGCCTACGAGCAGTACTTC; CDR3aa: CASSPLAGAAYEQYF
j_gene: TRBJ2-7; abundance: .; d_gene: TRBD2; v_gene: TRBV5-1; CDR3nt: TGCGCCAGCAGCGCGGGAGGGACCCCCTACGAGCAGTACTTC; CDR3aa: CASSAGGTPYEQYF
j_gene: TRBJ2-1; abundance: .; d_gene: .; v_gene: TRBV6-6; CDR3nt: TGTGCCAGCAGCCTAGCAAGCTACAATGAGCAGTTCTTC; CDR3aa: CASSLASYNEQFF
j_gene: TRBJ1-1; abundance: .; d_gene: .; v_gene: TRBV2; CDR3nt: TGTGCCAGCAGTAATTCAGCAGGGTCCCCAGAAGCCTTCTTT; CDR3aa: CASSNSAGSPEAFF
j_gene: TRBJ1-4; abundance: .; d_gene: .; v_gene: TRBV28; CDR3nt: TGTGCCAGCAGTACGGTCCCGGGGGGATTACTGTTTTTT; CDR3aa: CASSTVPGGLLFF
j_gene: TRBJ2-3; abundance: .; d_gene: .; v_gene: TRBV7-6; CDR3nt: TGTGCCAGCAGCTTAGCGTACAGTAGCACAGATACGCAGTATTTT; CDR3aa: CASSLAYSSTDTQYF
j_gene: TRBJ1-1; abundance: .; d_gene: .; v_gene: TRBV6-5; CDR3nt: TGTGCCAGCAGTTACTTAACTGAAGCTTTCTTT; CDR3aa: CASSYLTEAFF
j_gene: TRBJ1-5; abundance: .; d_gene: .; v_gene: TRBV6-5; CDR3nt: TGTGCCAGCAGTTATCAGGGGCGGCAGCCCCAGCATTTT; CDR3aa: CASSYQGRQPQHF
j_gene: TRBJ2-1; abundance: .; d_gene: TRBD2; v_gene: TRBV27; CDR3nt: TGTGCCAGCAGCCATCTAGCGGGAGGGTCCTACAATGAGCAGTTCTTC; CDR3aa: CASSHLAGGSYNEQFF
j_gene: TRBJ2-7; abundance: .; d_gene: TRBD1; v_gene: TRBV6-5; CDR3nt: TGTGCCAGCAGTTTGACAGGGGGACGGTACGAGCAGTACTTC; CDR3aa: CASSLTGGRYEQYF
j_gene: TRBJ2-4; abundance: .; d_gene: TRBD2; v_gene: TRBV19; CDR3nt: TGTGCCAGTAGTATAGACCTGACTAGCGGGAGTGACATTCAGTACTTC; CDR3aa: CASSIDLTSGSDIQYF